Described below is a single T cell receptor (beta chain) sequence and its context. Following a re-call of the 5' RACE reads, TCRdb has one entry per CDR3 protein and lacks DNA. The listing records some 160,000 distinct CDR3 sequences. The germline V gene has CDR1 SGHTA and CDR2 FQGTGA. The CDR3 spans 13 residues. The sample is drawn from a study of monozygotic twins with inflammatory bowel disease. The rearrangement joins TRBV7-3 to TRBJ2-5. Sequencing was performed on blood. The sequence was collected from a human donor with ulcerative colitis or Crohn's disease, or a healthy co-twin of an affected twin (not recorded which). The CDR3 spells CASSLGIKETQYF.